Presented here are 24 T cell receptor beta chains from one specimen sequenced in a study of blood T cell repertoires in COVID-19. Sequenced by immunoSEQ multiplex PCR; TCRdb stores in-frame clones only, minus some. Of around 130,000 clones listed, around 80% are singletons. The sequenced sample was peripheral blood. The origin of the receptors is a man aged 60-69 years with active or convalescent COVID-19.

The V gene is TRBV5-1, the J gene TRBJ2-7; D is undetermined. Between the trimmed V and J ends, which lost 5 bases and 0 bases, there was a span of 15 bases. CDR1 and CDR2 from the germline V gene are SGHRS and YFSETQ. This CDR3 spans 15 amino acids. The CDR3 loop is CASRSGAAPSYEQYF. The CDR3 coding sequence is TGCGCCAGCAGATCTGGCGCGGCCCCCTCCTACGAGCAGTACTTC. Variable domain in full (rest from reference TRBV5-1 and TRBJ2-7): KAGVTQTPRYLIKTRGQQVTLSCSPISGHRSVSWYQQTPGQGLQFLFEYFSETQRNKGNFPGRFSGRQFSNSRSEMNVSTLELGDSALYLCASRSGAAPSYEQYFGPGTRLTVT.

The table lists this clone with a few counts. In nucleotides, the CDR3 is TGTGCCAGCAGTTTTAGTGGACAGGGGTATGGCTACACCTTC. Translated: CASSFSGQGYGYTF. This chain joins TRBV27 and TRBJ1-2; 9 bases agree with TRBD1. The V gene end was trimmed by 3 bases and the J gene end by 5 bases; junction bases not matched to a gene: 4. This CDR3 has 14 residues. Germline loops: CDR1 MNHEY, CDR2 SMNVEV (reference sequence).

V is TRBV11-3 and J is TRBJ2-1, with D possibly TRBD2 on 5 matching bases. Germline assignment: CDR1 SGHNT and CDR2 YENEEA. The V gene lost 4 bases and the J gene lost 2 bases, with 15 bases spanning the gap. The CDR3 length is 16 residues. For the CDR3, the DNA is TGTGCCAGCAGCTCCTCTCGGACGGGGACCTACAATGAGCAGTTCTTC. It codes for CASSSSRTGTYNEQFF.

CDR3 region: CARSRYSIPGTVSGNTIYF. The DNA for the CDR3 is TGTGCCAGATCCCGCTACTCGATCCCCGGGACAGTCTCTGGAAACACCATATATTTT. This sequence joins TRBV28 and TRBJ1-3; 7 positions match TRBD1. The J segment lost 0 bases and the V segment lost 9 bases, leaving 20 bases of the junction unmatched. Germline values: CDR1 MDHEN, CDR2 SYDVKM. CDR3 length: 19 residues. The full variable domain, completed using reference TRBV28 and TRBJ1-3, is DVKVTQSSRYLVKRTGEKVFLECVQDMDHENMFWYRQDPGLGLRLIYFSYDVKMKEKGDIPEGYSVSREKKERFSLILESASTNQTSMYLCARSRYSIPGTVSGNTIYFGEGSWLTVV.

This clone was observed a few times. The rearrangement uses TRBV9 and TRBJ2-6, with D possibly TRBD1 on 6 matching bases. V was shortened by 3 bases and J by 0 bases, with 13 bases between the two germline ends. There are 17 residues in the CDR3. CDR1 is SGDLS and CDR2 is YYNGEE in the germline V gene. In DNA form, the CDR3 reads TGTGCCAGCAGCGCTACAGGGTTTGGCTCTGGGGCCAACGTCCTGACTTTC. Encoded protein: CASSATGFGSGANVLTF.

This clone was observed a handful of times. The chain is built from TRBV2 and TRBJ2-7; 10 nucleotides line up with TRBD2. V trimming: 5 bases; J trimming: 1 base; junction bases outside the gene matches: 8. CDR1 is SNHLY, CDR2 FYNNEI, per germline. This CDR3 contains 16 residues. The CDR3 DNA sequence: TGTGCCAGCAGTAAAACCCTAGCGGGAGATTCCTACGAGCAGTACTTC. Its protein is CASSKTLAGDSYEQYF.

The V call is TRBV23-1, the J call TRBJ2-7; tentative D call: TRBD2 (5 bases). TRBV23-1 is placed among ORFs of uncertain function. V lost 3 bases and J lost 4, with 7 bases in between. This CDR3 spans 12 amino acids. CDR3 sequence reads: CASSHSGYEQYF. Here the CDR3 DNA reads TGCGCCAGCAGTCACTCGGGGTACGAGCAGTACTTC.

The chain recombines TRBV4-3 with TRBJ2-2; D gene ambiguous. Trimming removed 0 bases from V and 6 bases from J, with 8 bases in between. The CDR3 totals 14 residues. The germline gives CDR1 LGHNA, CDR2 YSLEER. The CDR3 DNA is TGCGCCAGCAGCCAAGACCTGCGCGCCGGGGAGCTGTTTTTT. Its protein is CASSQDLRAGELFF.

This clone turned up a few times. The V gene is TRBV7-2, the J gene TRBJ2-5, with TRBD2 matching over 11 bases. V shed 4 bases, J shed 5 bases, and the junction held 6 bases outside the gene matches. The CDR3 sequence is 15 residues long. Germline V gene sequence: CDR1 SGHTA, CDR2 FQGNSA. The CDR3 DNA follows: TGTGCCAGCAGCTCAAATAGCGGGAGGGCGGAGACCCAGTACTTC. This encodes CASSSNSGRAETQYF. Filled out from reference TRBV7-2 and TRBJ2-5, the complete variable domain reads GAGVSQSPSNKVTEKGKDVELRCDPISGHTALYWYRQSLGQGLEFLIYFQGNSAPDKSGLPSDRFSAERTGGSVSTLTIQRTQQEDSAVYLCASSSNSGRAETQYFGPGTRLLVL.

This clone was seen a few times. Here the CDR3 DNA reads TGCGCCAGCAGCCAAGGAGGCAGGGGGTCTCTCTCACCCCTCCACTTT. It yields the protein CASSQGGRGSLSPLHF. The chain is built from TRBV4-3 and TRBJ1-6; 7 bases agree with TRBD1. CDR1 and CDR2 from the germline V gene are LGHNA and YSLEER. Trimming at V came to 1 base and at J to 10 bases, leaving 10 bases not matched to a gene. This CDR3 is 16 amino acids long.

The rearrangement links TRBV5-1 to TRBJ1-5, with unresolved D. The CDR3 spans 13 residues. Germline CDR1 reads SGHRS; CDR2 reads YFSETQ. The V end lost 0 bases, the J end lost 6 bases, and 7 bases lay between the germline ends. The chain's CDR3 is CASSLDAGQPQHF. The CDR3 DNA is TGCGCCAGCAGCTTGGACGCGGGTCAGCCCCAGCATTTT.

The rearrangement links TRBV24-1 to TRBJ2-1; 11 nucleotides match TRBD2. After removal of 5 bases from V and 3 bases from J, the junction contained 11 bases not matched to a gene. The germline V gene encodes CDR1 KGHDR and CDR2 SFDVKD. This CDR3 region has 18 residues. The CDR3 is CATSARLAGPENYNEQFF. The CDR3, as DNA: TGTGCCACCAGTGCTCGACTAGCGGGACCGGAGAACTACAATGAGCAGTTCTTC.

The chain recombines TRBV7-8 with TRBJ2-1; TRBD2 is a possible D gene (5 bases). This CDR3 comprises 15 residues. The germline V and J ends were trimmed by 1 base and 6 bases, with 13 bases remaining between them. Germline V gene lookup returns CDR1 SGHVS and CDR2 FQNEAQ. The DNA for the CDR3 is TGTGCCAGCAGCTTAGTGGGCGGGTCGGTCAATGAGCAGTTCTTC. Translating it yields CASSLVGGSVNEQFF. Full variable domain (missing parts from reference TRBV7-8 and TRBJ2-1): GAGVSQSPRYKVAKRGQDVALRCDPISGHVSLFWYQQALGQGPEFLTYFQNEAQLDKSGLPSDRFFAERPEGSVSTLKIQRTQQEDSAVYLCASSLVGGSVNEQFFGPGTRLTVL.

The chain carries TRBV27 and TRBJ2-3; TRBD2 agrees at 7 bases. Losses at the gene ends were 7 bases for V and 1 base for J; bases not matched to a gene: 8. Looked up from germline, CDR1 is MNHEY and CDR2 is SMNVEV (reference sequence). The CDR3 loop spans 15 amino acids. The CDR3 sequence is CASTLRGGRTDTQYF. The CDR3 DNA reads TGTGCCAGCACCCTGCGGGGAGGGCGCACAGATACGCAGTATTTT.

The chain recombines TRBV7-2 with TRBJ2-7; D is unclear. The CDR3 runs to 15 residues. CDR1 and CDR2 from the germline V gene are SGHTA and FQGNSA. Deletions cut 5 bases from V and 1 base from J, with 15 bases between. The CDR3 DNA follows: TGTGCCAGCAGCCCCCTGGGCAGACAATCCTACGAGCAGTACTTC. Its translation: CASSPLGRQSYEQYF.

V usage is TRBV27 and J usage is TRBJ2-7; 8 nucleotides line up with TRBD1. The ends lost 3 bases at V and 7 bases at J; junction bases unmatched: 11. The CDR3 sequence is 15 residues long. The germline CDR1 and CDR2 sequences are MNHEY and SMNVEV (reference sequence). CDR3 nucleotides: TGTGCCAGCAGTTTCCTTGGACAGGGCCCTAGGGAGCAGTACTTC. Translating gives CASSFLGQGPREQYF.

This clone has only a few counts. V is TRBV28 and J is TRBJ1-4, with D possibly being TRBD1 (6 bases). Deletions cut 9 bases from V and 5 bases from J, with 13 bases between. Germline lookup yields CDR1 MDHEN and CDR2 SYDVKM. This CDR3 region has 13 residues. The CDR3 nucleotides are TGTGCCAGTGCCGGGCAGGGGAATGAAAAACTGTTTTTT. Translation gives CASAGQGNEKLFF.

The CDR3 sequence: CASSQPGLLNYGYTF. The DNA of the CDR3 is TGTGCCAGCAGCCAGCCGGGACTCCTAAACTATGGCTACACCTTC. This chain links TRBV3-1 (or the pseudogene TRBV3-2) with TRBJ1-2, with D tentatively TRBD1 (5 bases). V lost 3 bases, J lost 2 bases, and 13 bases lay in between. CDR3 length equals 15 residues. CDR1 is LGHDT and CDR2 is YNNKEL in the germline V gene (reference sequence).

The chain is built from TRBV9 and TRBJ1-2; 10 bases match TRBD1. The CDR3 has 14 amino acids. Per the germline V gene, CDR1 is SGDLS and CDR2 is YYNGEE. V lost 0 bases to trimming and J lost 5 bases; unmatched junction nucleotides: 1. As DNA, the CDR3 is TGTGCCAGCAGCGTAGAGGGACAGGGGTATGGCTACACCTTC. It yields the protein CASSVEGQGYGYTF.

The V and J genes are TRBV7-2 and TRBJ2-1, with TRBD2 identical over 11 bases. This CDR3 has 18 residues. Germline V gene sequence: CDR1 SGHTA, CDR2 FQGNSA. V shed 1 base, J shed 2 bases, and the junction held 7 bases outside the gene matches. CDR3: CASSLVSRGLAAYNEQFF. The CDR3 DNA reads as TGTGCCAGCAGCTTAGTGAGCCGGGGACTAGCGGCCTACAATGAGCAGTTCTTC.

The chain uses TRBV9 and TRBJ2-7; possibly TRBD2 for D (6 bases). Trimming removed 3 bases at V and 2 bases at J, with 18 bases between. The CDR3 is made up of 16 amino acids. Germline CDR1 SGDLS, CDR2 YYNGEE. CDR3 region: CASSARGVAGPYEQYF. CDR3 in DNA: TGTGCCAGCAGCGCCCGCGGTGTTGCGGGACCCTACGAGCAGTACTTC.

CDR3 in DNA: TGTGCCAGCAGCTTATTGGCAGGGGGAAGTCAGCCCCAGCATTTT. The encoded protein is CASSLLAGGSQPQHF. This chain links TRBV7-2 with TRBJ1-5; 7 bases align to TRBD1. V was pared by 2 bases and J by 6 bases, with 7 bases of the junction left unmatched. This CDR3 comprises 15 residues. Germline CDR1 reads SGHTA; CDR2 reads FQGNSA.

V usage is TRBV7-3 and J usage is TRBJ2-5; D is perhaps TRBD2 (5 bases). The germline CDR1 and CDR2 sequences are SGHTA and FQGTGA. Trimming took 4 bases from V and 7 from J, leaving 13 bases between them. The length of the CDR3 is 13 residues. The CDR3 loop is CASSSGLGGTQYF. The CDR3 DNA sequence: TGTGCCAGCAGCTCCGGGCTAGGAGGGACCCAGTACTTC.

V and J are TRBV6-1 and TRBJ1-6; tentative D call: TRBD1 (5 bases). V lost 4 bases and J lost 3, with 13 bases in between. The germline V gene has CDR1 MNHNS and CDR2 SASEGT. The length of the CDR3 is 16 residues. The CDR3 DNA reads TGTGCCAGCAGTGCATGGCCCCAGGGCTATAATTCACCCCTCCACTTT. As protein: CASSAWPQGYNSPLHF.